This T cell receptor (beta chain) was recorded in a study of spatial heterogeneity in lung cancer. About the study: The study found that TCR transcript counts in tumor regions correlated strongly with a matched bulk RNA-seq T cell module score.

From the 5' RACE reads, TCRdb called clonotypes with MiXCR, one entry per CDR3 protein. The sample comprises tens of thousands of distinct CDR3 sequences, about 16% of which are singletons, and 25% to 40% rests with the top ten. Study-wide results and limits: Tumors with more nonsynonymous mutations had more expanded intratumoral alpha and beta TCRs.

Looked up from germline, CDR1 is MDHEN and CDR2 is SYDVKM. The V and J ends lost 6 bases and 4 bases, in that order; junction bases with no gene match: 4. The CDR3 extends over 15 amino acids. The time point: sample taken at primary tumor resection. There were 75 or so donors, all of them untreated patients with early-stage non-small cell lung cancer. Unsorted whole RNA samples from tumor, nontumor lung or frozen PBMC were sequenced. A word on this clonotype: Its antigen remains unidentified.

This receptor was identified in a female donor with early-stage non-small cell lung cancer. The sample consisted of lung tumor tissue, taken at surgery. The V and J genes are TRBV28 and TRBJ2-2, with 11 bases fitting TRBD2. This CDR3 reads CASRGGLAVTGELFF. CDR3 nucleotide sequence: TGTGCCAGCAGGGGGGGACTAGCGGTCACCGGGGAGCTGTTTTTT.